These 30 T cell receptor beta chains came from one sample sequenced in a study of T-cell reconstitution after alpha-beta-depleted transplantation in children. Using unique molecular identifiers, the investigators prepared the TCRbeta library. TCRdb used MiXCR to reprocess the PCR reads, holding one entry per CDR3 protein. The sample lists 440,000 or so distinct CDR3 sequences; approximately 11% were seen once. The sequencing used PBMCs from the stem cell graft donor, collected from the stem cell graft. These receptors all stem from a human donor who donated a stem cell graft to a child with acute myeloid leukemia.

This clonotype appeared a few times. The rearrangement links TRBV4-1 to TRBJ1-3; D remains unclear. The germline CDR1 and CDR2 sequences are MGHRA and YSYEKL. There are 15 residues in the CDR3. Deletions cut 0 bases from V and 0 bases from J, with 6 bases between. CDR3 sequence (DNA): TGCGCCAGCAGCCAAGAGGTCATCTCTGGAAACACCATATATTTT. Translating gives CASSQEVISGNTIYF.

The CDR3, as DNA: TGTGCCAGCAGCTTAGATGGCGACGGATACAATGAGCAGTTCTTC. Translated, it gives CASSLDGDGYNEQFF. This chain links TRBV11-2 with TRBJ2-1; no definite D call. The CDR3 is made up of 15 amino acids. Germline V CDR1 and CDR2: SGHAT, FQNNGV. Trimming took off 0 bases at V and 4 bases at J, with 10 bases between the two ends. The complete variable domain, with remaining parts taken from reference TRBV11-2 and TRBJ2-1, reads EAGVAQSPRYKIIEKRQSVAFWCNPISGHATLYWYQQILGQGPKLLIQFQNNGVVDDSQLPKDRFSAERLKGVDSTLKIQPAKLEDSAVYLCASSLDGDGYNEQFFGPGTRLTVL.

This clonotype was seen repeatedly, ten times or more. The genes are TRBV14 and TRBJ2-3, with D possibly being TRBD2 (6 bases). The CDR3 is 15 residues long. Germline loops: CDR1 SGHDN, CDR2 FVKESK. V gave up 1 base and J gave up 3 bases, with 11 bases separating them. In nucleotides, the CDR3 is TGTGCCAGCAGCCAAGCGGGAGTCTGGACAGATACGCAGTATTTT. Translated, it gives CASSQAGVWTDTQYF.

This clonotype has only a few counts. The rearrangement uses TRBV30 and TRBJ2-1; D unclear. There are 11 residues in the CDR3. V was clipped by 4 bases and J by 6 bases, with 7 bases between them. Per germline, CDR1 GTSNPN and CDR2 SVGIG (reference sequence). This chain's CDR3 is CAWTPGNEQFF. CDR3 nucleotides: TGTGCCTGGACCCCCGGCAATGAGCAGTTCTTC.

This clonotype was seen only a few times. As DNA, the CDR3 is TGCAGCGTTGATCAGGGGCTGGATGAGCAGTTCTTC. Its translation is CSVDQGLDEQFF. This chain joins TRBV29-1 and TRBJ2-1; D may be TRBD1 (6 bases). This CDR3 comprises 12 residues. Trimming took 3 bases from V and 8 from J, leaving 11 bases between them. Germline V gene sequence: CDR1 SQVTM, CDR2 ANQGSEA.

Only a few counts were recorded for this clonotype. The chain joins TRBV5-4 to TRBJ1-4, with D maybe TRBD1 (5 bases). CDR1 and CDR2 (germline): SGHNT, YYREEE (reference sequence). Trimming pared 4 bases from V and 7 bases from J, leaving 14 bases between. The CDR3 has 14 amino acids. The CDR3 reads CASSRPNRFEKLFF. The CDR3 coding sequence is TGTGCCAGCAGCAGGCCAAACAGGTTTGAAAAACTGTTTTTT.

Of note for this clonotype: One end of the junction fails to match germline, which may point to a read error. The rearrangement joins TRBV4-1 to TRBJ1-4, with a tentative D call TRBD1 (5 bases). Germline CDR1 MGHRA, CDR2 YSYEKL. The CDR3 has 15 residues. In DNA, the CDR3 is TGCGCCAGCAGGCAAGATACGGGGGAGAATGAAAAACTGTTTTTT. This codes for CASRQDTGENEKLFF.

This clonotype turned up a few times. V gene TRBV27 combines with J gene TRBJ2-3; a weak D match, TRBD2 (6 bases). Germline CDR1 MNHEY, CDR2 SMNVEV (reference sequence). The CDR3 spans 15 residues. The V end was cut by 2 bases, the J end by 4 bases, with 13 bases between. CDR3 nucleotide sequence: TGTGCCAGCAGTTTAGTGGGACTCGCACCAGATACGCAGTATTTT. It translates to CASSLVGLAPDTQYF.

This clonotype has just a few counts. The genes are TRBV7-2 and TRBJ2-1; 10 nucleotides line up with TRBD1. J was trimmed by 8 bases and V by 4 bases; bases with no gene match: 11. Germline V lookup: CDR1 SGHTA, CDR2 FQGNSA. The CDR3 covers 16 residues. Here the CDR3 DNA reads TGTGCCAGCAGCTACAACTCCGGGACAGGGGTATATGAGCAGTTCTTC. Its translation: CASSYNSGTGVYEQFF.

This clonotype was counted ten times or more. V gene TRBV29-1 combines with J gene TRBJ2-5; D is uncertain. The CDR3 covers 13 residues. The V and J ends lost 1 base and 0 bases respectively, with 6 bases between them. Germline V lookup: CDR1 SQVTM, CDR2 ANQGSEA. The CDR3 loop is CSVEAKYQETQYF. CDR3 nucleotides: TGCAGCGTTGAAGCAAAGTACCAAGAGACCCAGTACTTC.

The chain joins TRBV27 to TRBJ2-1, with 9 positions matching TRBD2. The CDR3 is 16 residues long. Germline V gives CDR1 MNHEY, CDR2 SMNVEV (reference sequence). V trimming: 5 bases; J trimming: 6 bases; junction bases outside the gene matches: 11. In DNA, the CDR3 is TGTGCCAGCAGTGGATTCCCTAGCGGGGTAAGCAATGAGCAGTTCTTC. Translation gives CASSGFPSGVSNEQFF.

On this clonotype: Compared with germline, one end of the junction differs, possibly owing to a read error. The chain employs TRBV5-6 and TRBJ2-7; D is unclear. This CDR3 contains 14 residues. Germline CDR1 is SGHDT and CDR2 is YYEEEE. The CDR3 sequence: CAISFRSLSYEQYF. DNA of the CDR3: TGTGCCATCAGCTTCAGGAGCCTTTCCTACGAGCAGTACTTC.

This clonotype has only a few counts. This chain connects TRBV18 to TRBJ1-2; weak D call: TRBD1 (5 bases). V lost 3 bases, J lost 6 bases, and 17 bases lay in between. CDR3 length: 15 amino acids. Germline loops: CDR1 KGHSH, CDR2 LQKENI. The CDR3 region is CASSPPDITGDGYTF. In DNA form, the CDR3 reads TGTGCCAGCTCACCTCCGGACATCACCGGGGATGGCTACACCTTC.

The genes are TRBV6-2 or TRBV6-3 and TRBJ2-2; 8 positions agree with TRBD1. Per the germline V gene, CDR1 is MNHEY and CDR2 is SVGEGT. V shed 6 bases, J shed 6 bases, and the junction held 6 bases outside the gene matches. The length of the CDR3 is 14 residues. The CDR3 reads CASSQTGDPGELFF. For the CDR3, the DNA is TGTGCCAGCAGCCAGACAGGGGACCCCGGGGAGCTGTTTTTT.

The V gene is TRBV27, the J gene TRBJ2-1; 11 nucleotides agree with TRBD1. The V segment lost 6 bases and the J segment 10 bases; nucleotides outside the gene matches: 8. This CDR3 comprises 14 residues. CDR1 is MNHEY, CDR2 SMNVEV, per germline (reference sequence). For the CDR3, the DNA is TGTGCCAGCAGGACCGGGACAGGGGGAGGGGAGCAGTTCTTC. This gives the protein CASRTGTGGGEQFF.

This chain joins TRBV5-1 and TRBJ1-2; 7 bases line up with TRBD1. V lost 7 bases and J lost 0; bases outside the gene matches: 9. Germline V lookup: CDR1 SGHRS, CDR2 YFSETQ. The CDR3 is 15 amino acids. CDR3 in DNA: TGCGCCAGCTCGAAAGGGACAGAAACTAACTATGGCTACACCTTC. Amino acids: CASSKGTETNYGYTF.

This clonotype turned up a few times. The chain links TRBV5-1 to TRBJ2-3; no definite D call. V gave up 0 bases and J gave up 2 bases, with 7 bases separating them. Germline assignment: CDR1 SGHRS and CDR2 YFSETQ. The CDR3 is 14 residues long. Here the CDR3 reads CASSLDSYTDTQYF. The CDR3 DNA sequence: TGCGCCAGCAGCTTGGACAGCTACACAGATACGCAGTATTTT.

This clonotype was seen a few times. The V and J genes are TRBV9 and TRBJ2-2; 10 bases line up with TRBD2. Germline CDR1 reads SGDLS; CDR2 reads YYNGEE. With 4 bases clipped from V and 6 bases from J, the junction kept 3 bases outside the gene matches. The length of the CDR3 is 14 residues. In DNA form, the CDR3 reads TGTGCCAGCAGCTCAGCGGGGGGGCCCGGGGAGCTGTTTTTT. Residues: CASSSAGGPGELFF.

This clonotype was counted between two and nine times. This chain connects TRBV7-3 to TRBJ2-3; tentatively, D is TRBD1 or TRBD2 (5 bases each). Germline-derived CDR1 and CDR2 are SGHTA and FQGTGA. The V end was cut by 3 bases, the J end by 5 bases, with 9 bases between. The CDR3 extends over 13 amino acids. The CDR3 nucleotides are TGTGCCAGCAGCTTTCGAGGGGAAGATACGCAGTATTTT. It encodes CASSFRGEDTQYF.

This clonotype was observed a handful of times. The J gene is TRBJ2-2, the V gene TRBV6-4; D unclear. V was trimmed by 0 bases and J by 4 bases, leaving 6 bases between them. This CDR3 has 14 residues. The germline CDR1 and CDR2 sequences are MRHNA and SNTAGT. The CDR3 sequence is CASSDSFSTGELFF. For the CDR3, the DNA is TGTGCCAGCAGTGACTCCTTCTCCACCGGGGAGCTGTTTTTT.

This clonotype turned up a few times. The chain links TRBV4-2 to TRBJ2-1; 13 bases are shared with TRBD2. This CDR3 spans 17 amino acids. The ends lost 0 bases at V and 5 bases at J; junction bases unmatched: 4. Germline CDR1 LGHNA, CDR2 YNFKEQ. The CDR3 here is CASSQDRTSGGHNEQFF. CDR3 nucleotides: TGTGCCAGCAGCCAAGACAGGACTAGCGGGGGTCACAATGAGCAGTTCTTC.

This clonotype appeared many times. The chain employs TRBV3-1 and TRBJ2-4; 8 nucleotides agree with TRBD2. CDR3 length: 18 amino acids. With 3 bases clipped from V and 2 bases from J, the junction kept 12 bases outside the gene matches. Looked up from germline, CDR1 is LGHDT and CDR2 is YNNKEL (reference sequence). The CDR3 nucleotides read TGTGCCAGCAGCCACTCCGCCCGGGGGGGGGCCTCCAAAAACATTCAGTACTTC. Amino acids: CASSHSARGGASKNIQYF.

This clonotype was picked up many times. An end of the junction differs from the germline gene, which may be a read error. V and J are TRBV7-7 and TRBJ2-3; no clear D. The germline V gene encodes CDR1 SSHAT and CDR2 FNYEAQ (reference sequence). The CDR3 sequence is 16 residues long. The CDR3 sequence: CASSCKRDISTDTQYF. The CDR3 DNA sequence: TGTGCTAGCAGCTGTAAACGTGATATAAGCACAGATACGCAGTATTTT.

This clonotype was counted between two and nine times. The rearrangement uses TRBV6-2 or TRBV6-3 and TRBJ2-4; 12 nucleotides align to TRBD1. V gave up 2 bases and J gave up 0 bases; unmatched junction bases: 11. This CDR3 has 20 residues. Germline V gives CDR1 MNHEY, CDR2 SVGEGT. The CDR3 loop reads CASSYLPGQGANIAKNIQYF. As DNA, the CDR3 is TGTGCCAGCAGTTACCTCCCGGGACAGGGGGCCAACATAGCCAAAAACATTCAGTACTTC.

The CDR3 loop reads CSVGGHPITGELFF. In nucleotides, the CDR3 is TGCAGCGTGGGGGGACACCCGATCACCGGGGAGCTGTTTTTT. This chain links TRBV29-1 with TRBJ2-2; D is tentatively TRBD1 or TRBD2 (6 bases each). Trimming pared 6 bases from V and 4 bases from J, leaving 15 bases between. This CDR3 has 14 residues. Germline assignment: CDR1 SQVTM and CDR2 ANQGSEA.

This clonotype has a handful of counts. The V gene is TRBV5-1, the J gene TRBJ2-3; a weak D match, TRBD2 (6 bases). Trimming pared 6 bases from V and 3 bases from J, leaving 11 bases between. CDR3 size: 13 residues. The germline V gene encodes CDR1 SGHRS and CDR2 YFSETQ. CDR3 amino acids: CASKIAETDTQYF. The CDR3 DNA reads TGCGCCAGCAAAATAGCGGAAACAGATACGCAGTATTTT.

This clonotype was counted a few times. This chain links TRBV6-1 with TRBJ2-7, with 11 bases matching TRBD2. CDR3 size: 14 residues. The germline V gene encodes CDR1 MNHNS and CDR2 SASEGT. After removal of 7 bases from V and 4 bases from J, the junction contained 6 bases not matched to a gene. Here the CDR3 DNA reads TGTGCCAGCACCACCGGGACTAGCGGATACGAGCAGTACTTC. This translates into CASTTGTSGYEQYF.

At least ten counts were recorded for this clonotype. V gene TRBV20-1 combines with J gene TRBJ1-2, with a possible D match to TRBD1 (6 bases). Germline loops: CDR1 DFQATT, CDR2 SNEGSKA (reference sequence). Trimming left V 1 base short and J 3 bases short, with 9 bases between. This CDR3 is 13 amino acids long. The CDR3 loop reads CSARVGTYYGYTF. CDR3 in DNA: TGCAGTGCTAGAGTCGGGACATACTATGGCTACACCTTC.

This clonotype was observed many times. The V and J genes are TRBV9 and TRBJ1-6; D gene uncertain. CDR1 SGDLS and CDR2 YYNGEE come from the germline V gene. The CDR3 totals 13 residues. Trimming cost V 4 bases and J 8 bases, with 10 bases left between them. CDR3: CASSPRTDSPLHF. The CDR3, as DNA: TGTGCCAGCAGCCCCCGGACCGATTCACCCCTCCACTTT.

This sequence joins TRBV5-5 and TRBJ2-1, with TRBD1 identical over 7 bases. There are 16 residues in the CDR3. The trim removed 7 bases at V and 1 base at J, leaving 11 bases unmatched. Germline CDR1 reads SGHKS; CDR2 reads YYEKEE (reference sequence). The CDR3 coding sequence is TGTGCCAGCGGACAAGACAGGGCGGTTTCCTACAATGAGCAGTTCTTC. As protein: CASGQDRAVSYNEQFF.